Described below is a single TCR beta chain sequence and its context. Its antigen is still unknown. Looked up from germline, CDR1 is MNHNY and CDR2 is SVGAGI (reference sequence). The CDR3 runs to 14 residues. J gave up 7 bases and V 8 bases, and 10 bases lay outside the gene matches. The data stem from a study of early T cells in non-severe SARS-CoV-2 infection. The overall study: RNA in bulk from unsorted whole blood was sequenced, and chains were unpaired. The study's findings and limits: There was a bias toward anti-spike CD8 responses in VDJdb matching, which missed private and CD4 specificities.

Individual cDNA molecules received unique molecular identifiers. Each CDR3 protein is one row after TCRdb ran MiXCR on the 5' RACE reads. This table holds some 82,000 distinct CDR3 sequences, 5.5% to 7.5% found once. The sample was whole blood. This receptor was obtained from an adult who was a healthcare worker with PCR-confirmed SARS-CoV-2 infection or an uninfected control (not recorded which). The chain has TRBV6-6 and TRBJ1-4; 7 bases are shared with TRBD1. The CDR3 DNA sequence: TGTGCCAGCGCTTCCTCAGGGGGTACTGAAAAACTGTTTTTT. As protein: CASASSGGTEKLFF.